Listed below are T cell receptor beta chains from one sample, sequenced in a study of shared clonotypes between healthy human individuals. The table came from immunoSEQ multiplex PCR; TCRdb's copy has only in-frame clones and leaves some out. The table includes about 960,000 clones, roughly 72% detected once. What was sequenced was memory CD4+ T cells sorted from blood. The receptor set was obtained from a man between 18 and 35 years old in good health. Both conserved end residues are part of each CDR3. A D gene is named only where the DNA matches it firmly. For some rows the clone size is stated as once, few or many, or as a class when expanded; others skip it.

D gene	V gene	J gene	clone size	CDR3 protein	CDR3 DNA
-	TRBV2	TRBJ2-5	few	CASTLRGVYLQETQYF	TGTGCCAGCACCCTAAGGGGGGTATACCTACAAGAGACCCAGTACTTC
TRBD2	TRBV28	TRBJ2-2	once	CASIIRGGASGELFF	TGTGCCAGCATCATTCGCGGGGGGGCCTCCGGGGAGCTGTTTTTT
-	TRBV30	TRBJ2-5	-	CAGRGGVETQYF	TGTGCCGGACGAGGGGGGGTCGAGACCCAGTACTTC
-	TRBV6-5	TRBJ2-2	-	CASRAGNTGELFF	TGTGCCAGCAGGGCAGGGAACACCGGGGAGCTGTTTTTT
-	TRBV30	TRBJ1-5	few	CAWRDKGNQPQHF	TGTGCCTGGAGGGACAAAGGCAATCAGCCCCAGCATTTT
-	TRBV7-3	TRBJ2-3	-	CASSTRWGGTDTQYF	TGTGCCAGCAGCACTAGATGGGGGGGCACAGATACGCAGTATTTT
-	TRBV6-6	TRBJ1-4	-	CASSRDGDNEKLFF	TGTGCCAGCAGTCGTGACGGCGATAATGAAAAACTGTTTTTT
-	TRBV10-3	TRBJ2-1	-	CAISGGPNEQFF	TGTGCCATCAGTGGGGGCCCCAATGAGCAGTTCTTC
-	TRBV6-5	TRBJ1-2	-	CASSEGGLKYGYTF	TGTGCCAGCAGCGAAGGGGGATTAAAGTATGGCTACACCTTC
TRBD1	TRBV5-6	TRBJ2-1	-	CASSRGQVLSYNEQFF	TGTGCCAGCAGCCGAGGACAGGTACTCTCCTACAATGAGCAGTTCTTC
-	TRBV18	TRBJ2-3	-	CASSPPPGDTQYF	TGTGCCAGCTCACCACCGCCCGGAGATACGCAGTATTTT
-	TRBV7-9	TRBJ2-7	few	CASSLVLEEQYF	TGTGCCAGCAGCTTGGTCCTGGAAGAGCAGTACTTC
-	TRBV28	TRBJ1-1	-	CASRLNRAEAFF	TGTGCCAGCAGACTGAACAGGGCTGAAGCTTTCTTT
-	TRBV5-1	TRBJ2-7	-	CASSLGAGSLYEQYF	TGCGCCAGCAGCTTGGGGGCAGGGTCCCTCTACGAGCAGTACTTC
TRBD2	TRBV10-3	TRBJ2-7	-	CATRSTSGGSHEQYF	TGTGCCACCCGATCTACTAGCGGGGGGAGCCACGAGCAGTACTTC
-	TRBV30	TRBJ1-4	-	CAWSSALGGEKLFF	TGTGCCTGGAGTAGTGCTTTGGGTGGCGAAAAACTGTTTTTT
-	TRBV6-1	TRBJ1-1	-	CASRVQVEAFF	TGTGCCAGCAGGGTACAGGTTGAAGCTTTCTTT
-	TRBV7-9	TRBJ1-1	-	CASSLAGTGKAEAFF	TGTGCCAGCAGCTTAGCAGGCACAGGGAAAGCGGAAGCTTTCTTT
-	TRBV5-1	TRBJ2-3	few	CASKQGPSTDTQYF	TGCGCCAGCAAACAGGGACCGAGCACAGATACGCAGTATTTT
-	TRBV11-2	TRBJ1-4	-	CASSPSDGEKLFF	TGTGCCAGCAGCCCCTCGGACGGGGAAAAACTGTTTTTT
-	TRBV2	TRBJ1-2	-	CASRSRRGTQYDYTF	TGTGCCAGCAGGAGCCGCAGGGGAACACAGTATGACTACACCTTC
TRBD2	TRBV7-9	TRBJ2-3	-	CASSSRLAGGRSTDTQYF	TGTGCCAGCAGCTCCAGGCTAGCGGGGGGGAGGAGCACAGATACGCAGTATTTT
-	TRBV19	TRBJ2-3	-	CASSIRGNPDTQYF	TGTGCCAGTAGTATACGGGGAAACCCAGATACGCAGTATTTT
TRBD1	TRBV6-1	TRBJ2-5	-	CASTGQGGQETQYF	TGTGCCAGCACCGGACAGGGTGGCCAAGAGACCCAGTACTTC
-	TRBV19	TRBJ2-5	-	CASREGRLGKETQYF	TGTGCCAGTAGAGAGGGACGCCTAGGGAAAGAGACCCAGTACTTC
-	TRBV5-6	TRBJ1-3	-	CASSSGRAGNTIYF	TGTGCCAGCAGTTCCGGAAGGGCTGGAAACACCATATATTTT
TRBD2	TRBV9	TRBJ2-1	-	CASSVAPGTSGSSSYNEQFF	TGTGCCAGCAGCGTAGCCCCGGGGACTAGCGGGAGTAGCTCCTACAATGAGCAGTTCTTC
-	TRBV18	TRBJ2-3	-	CASSLDRTDTQYF	TGTGCCAGCTCCCTCGACAGGACAGATACGCAGTATTTT
TRBD1	TRBV2	TRBJ2-1	-	CASSQTGAKQFF	TGTGCCAGCAGTCAGACAGGGGCGAAGCAGTTCTTC
-	TRBV28	TRBJ1-6	once	CASSPQFSFSPLHF	TGTGCCAGCAGTCCACAGTTTAGCTTTTCACCCCTCCACTTT
TRBD1	TRBV28	TRBJ1-2	few	CASTLGAGGGLNYGYTF	TGTGCCAGCACCCTTGGGGCAGGGGGAGGCCTAAACTATGGCTACACCTTC
-	TRBV9	TRBJ2-3	-	CASSAGGGRGGTQYF	TGTGCCAGCAGCGCCGGCGGCGGGAGAGGGGGTACGCAGTATTTT
-	TRBV2	TRBJ1-4	-	CASRETGLGTNEKLFF	TGTGCCAGCAGAGAAACAGGGTTGGGAACTAATGAAAAACTGTTTTTT
-	TRBV2	TRBJ2-1	-	CASSPSPSSYNEQFF	TGTGCCAGCAGTCCCAGTCCAAGCTCCTACAATGAGCAGTTCTTC
-	TRBV5-1	TRBJ2-5	once	CASSDGHTGTQYF	TGCGCCAGCAGCGACGGACACACGGGGACCCAGTACTTC
-	TRBV28	TRBJ1-2	once	CASFNVVGLGYGYTF	TGTGCCAGCTTTAACGTGGTGGGACTGGGCTATGGCTACACCTTC
-	TRBV11-2	TRBJ2-7	few	CASSLEWRSYEQYF	TGTGCCAGCAGCTTAGAGTGGAGGAGCTACGAGCAGTACTTC
TRBD2	TRBV11-3	TRBJ2-3	-	CASSFRSSGGEDTQYF	TGTGCCAGCAGCTTCCGGAGTAGCGGGGGGGAAGATACGCAGTATTTT
-	TRBV5-1	TRBJ1-1	-	CASSSSFYGNTEAFF	TGCGCCAGCAGCTCCTCGTTCTATGGGAACACTGAAGCTTTCTTT
TRBD2	TRBV11-2	TRBJ2-1	once	CASSFSLAGTGNEQFF	TGTGCCAGCAGCTTCTCCCTAGCGGGAACGGGCAATGAGCAGTTCTTC
-	TRBV4-3	TRBJ2-5	once	CASSQGALVLKETQYF	TGCGCCAGCAGCCAAGGCGCGCTAGTGCTAAAAGAGACCCAGTACTTC